This entry features one TCR beta chain sequence. Its antigen is undetermined. Other DNA sequences in this specimen translate into the identical CDR3. This sample stems from a study of cytomegalovirus exposure and HLA in healthy donors. Study conclusions and caveats: HLA alleles showed associations with 15,000 to 20,000 TCR beta sequences in a later analysis, at a 0.05 false discovery rate. An analysis that came later showed most CMV-associated TCR beta chains appearing HLA-restricted. A later examination showed that TCR association rates differed by HLA locus, with DRB1 most and HLA-C fewest. Previous analysis showed most TCR beta V segments were productive about 87% or about 30% of the time.

In the PCR, 60 Vbeta and 13 Jbeta primers were used. TCRdb's copy holds only in-frame clones and misses some; the assay was immunoSEQ multiplex PCR. The sample carries 120,000 or so clones, around 77% recorded once. The J segment lost 1 base and the V segment lost 6 bases, leaving 9 bases of the junction unmatched. Germline lookup yields CDR1 MDHEN and CDR2 SYDVKM. This CDR3 comprises 16 residues. The source of this sequence is a man between 18 and 29 years old in good health and CMV-seropositive. The rearrangement links TRBV28 to TRBJ1-1; 9 bases align to TRBD1. Sequences were obtained from PBMCs. The CDR3 loop is CASRSTGGRGNTEAFF. CDR3 coding DNA: TGTGCCAGCAGGAGTACAGGGGGCCGAGGGAACACTGAAGCTTTCTTT.